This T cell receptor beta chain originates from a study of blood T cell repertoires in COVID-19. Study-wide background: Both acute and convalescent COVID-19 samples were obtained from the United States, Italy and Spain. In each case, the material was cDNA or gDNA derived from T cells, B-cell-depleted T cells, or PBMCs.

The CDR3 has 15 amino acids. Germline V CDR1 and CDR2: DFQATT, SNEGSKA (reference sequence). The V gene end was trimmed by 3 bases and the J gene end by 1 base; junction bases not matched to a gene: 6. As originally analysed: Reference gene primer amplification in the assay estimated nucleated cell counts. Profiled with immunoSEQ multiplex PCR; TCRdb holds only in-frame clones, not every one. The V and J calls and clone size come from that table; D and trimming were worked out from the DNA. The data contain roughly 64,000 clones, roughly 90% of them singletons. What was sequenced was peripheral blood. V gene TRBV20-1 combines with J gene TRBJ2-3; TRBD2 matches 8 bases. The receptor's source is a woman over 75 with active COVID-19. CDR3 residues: CSASVGRAGTDTQYF. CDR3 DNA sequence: TGCAGTGCTAGTGTCGGGAGGGCCGGCACAGATACGCAGTATTTT.